This TCR beta chain came from a study of T cell responses to AZD1222 COVID-19 vaccine. Study outcomes and limitations: The repertoires were collected only after the peak T cell response. There were mostly white British donors and more females than males, and clonal diversity was possibly underestimated.

Germline CDR1 reads MNHEY; CDR2 reads SMNVEV (reference sequence). This CDR3 is built from 14 residues. The ends lost 6 bases at V and 5 bases at J; junction bases unmatched: 3. For this clone: Its antigen remains unknown.

Doses given second, at about 4 or about 12 weeks, were pooled. Assay used: immunoSEQ multiplex PCR; TCRdb lists only in-frame clones, some missing. Of 150,000 to 200,000 clones listed, about 90% were seen once; the top ten hold about 6%. Sequenced here: peripheral blood, sampled 28 days after the second AZD1222 dose. V usage is TRBV27 and J usage is TRBJ2-2; 10 nucleotides align to TRBD2. The TCR comes from an adult who received the AZD1222 COVID-19 vaccine. The chain's CDR3 is CASRSGRATGELFF. CDR3 coding DNA: TGTGCCAGCAGGAGCGGGAGGGCAACCGGGGAGCTGTTTTTT.